The 17 T cell receptor beta chains presented below share a single source sample, sequenced in a study of T cell changes during pregnancy in multiple sclerosis. Only in-frame clones appear in the TCRdb table, and some are missing; sequencing was by immunoSEQ multiplex PCR. The sample yields tens of thousands of clones, 85% to 95% seen once. This specimen consisted of peripheral blood, obtained in the first trimester of pregnancy. These TCRs come from a female donor with multiple sclerosis, enrolled in a pregnancy study.

V is TRBV5-4 and J is TRBJ1-2; D gene uncertain. The V gene lost 4 bases and the J gene lost 5 bases, with 9 bases spanning the gap. Per germline, CDR1 SGHNT and CDR2 YYREEE (reference sequence). The CDR3 is 12 residues long. CDR3: CASSDQLYGYTF. CDR3 nucleotide sequence: TGTGCCAGCAGCGATCAGTTATATGGCTACACCTTC.

The count of this clone is one. The chain uses TRBV5-5 and TRBJ1-5; tentatively, D is TRBD1 (6 bases). This CDR3 contains 14 residues. V gave up 2 bases and J gave up 5 bases, with 11 bases separating them. Germline CDR1 and CDR2: SGHKS and YYEKEE (reference sequence). CDR3 region: CASSLSQGYQPQHF. The CDR3 bases are TGTGCCAGCAGCTTATCTCAGGGGTATCAGCCCCAGCATTTT. Based on the CDR3 plus reference TRBV5-5 and TRBJ1-5, the full variable domain is DAGVTQSPTHLIKTRGQQVTLRCSPISGHKSVSWYQQVLGQGPQFIFQYYEKEERGRGNFPDRFSARQFPNYSSELNVNALLLGDSALYLCASSLSQGYQPQHFGDGTRLSIL.

The CDR3 protein is CASSVSGTHQPQHF. The CDR3 coding sequence is TGTGCCAGCAGCGTATCAGGAACCCATCAGCCCCAGCATTTT. The rearrangement joins TRBV9 to TRBJ1-5; D gene uncertain. CDR1 is SGDLS and CDR2 is YYNGEE in the germline V gene. V was pared by 1 base and J by 5 bases, with 10 bases between. The CDR3 consists of 14 residues.

This clone has only a few counts. This rearrangement joins TRBV11-2 to TRBJ1-1; D uncertain. This CDR3 comprises 12 residues. Trimming took off 5 bases at V and 2 bases at J, with 6 bases between the two ends. The germline V gene has CDR1 SGHAT and CDR2 FQNNGV. CDR3 sequence reads: CASSVANTEAFF. In DNA, the CDR3 is TGTGCCAGCAGCGTGGCTAACACTGAAGCTTTCTTT. Complete variable domain (other parts from reference TRBV11-2 and TRBJ1-1): EAGVAQSPRYKIIEKRQSVAFWCNPISGHATLYWYQQILGQGPKLLIQFQNNGVVDDSQLPKDRFSAERLKGVDSTLKIQPAKLEDSAVYLCASSVANTEAFFGQGTRLTVV.

The chain is built from TRBV5-1 and TRBJ1-3; the D is unclear. Trimming cost V 1 base and J 9 bases, with 11 bases left between them. The CDR3 contains 13 residues. Germline V gives CDR1 SGHRS, CDR2 YFSETQ. CDR3 in amino acids: CASSLTEDGTIYF. The CDR3 coding sequence is TGCGCCAGCAGCTTGACGGAGGATGGCACCATATATTTT.

With regard to this clone: Sequence at one end of the junction differs from germline and may be a read error. This chain joins TRBV5-1 and TRBJ1-2; D remains ambiguous. The length of the CDR3 is 12 residues. The germline gives CDR1 SGHRS, CDR2 YFSETQ. The chain's CDR3 is CVSSLTTYGYTF. In nucleotides, the CDR3 is TGCGTCAGCAGCCTGACTACCTATGGCTACACCTTC.

This clone was picked up one time. Its ends do not fully match the called genes, so a read error is possible. The chain employs TRBV10-3 and TRBJ2-7; 9 nucleotides line up with TRBD2. Germline V gives CDR1 ENHRY, CDR2 SYGVKD. The CDR3 totals 17 residues. The CDR3 sequence is CAISGGLAPRLSHEQYF. Written as DNA, the CDR3 is TGTGCCATCAGCGGTGGACTAGCGCCCCGTCTCTCCCACGAGCAGTACTTC.

This clone was recorded only once. Here the CDR3 DNA reads TGTGCCAGCAGCGTAACAGGGGACTGGGGCACAGATACGCAGTATTTT. It encodes CASSVTGDWGTDTQYF. The chain uses TRBV9 and TRBJ2-3; tentative D call: TRBD1 (7 bases). Germline-derived CDR1 and CDR2 are SGDLS and YYNGEE. The CDR3 runs to 16 residues. Trimming took 1 base from V and 1 from J, leaving 13 bases between them.

The chain employs TRBV4-2 and TRBJ2-2, with no clear D. Between the trimmed V and J ends, which lost 1 base and 0 bases, there was a span of 15 bases. Germline loops: CDR1 LGHNA, CDR2 YNFKEQ. The CDR3 loop spans 18 amino acids. The chain's CDR3 is CASSQASSRSANTGELFF. CDR3 DNA: TGTGCCAGCAGCCAAGCTTCCAGCCGGAGTGCGAACACCGGGGAGCTGTTTTTT.

The CDR3 loop is CASSLGQGGYTF. DNA of the CDR3: TGCGCCAGCAGCCTTGGACAGGGAGGCTACACCTTC. The rearrangement joins TRBV4-1 to TRBJ1-2, with TRBD1 matching over 8 bases. The ends lost 4 bases at V and 8 bases at J; junction bases unmatched: 3. CDR3 length: 12 residues. CDR1 MGHRA and CDR2 YSYEKL come from the germline V gene.

The rearrangement uses TRBV5-1 and TRBJ2-2, with D perhaps matching TRBD1 (6 bases). The V end lost 2 bases, the J end lost 3 bases, and 17 bases lay between the germline ends. The CDR3 has 17 residues. The germline CDR1 and CDR2 sequences are SGHRS and YFSETQ. The chain's CDR3 is CASSLRPQGRDTGELFF. The DNA for the CDR3 is TGCGCCAGCAGCTTAAGGCCACAGGGTCGAGACACCGGGGAGCTGTTTTTT.

V gene TRBV9 combines with J gene TRBJ1-3, with TRBD1 matching over 8 bases. CDR1 SGDLS and CDR2 YYNGEE come from the germline V gene. V shed 4 bases, J shed 2 bases, and the junction held 11 bases outside the gene matches. The CDR3 totals 17 residues. The CDR3 DNA reads TGTGCCAGCAGCCCCCGGACAGGGCCCCCACCTGGAAACACCATATATTTT. Translation: CASSPRTGPPPGNTIYF.

The rearrangement uses TRBV10-1 and TRBJ2-1; TRBD2 matches at 8 bases. Germline CDR1 reads WNHNN; CDR2 reads SYGVQD (reference sequence). J was trimmed by 9 bases and V by 6 bases; bases with no gene match: 10. The CDR3 extends over 14 amino acids. This CDR3 is CASSPGLVTREQFF. Written as DNA, the CDR3 is TGCGCCAGCAGCCCGGGACTAGTCACCCGTGAGCAGTTCTTC.

The chain uses TRBV6-5 and TRBJ2-7; no clear D. This CDR3 region has 14 residues. Germline CDR1 and CDR2: MNHEY and SVGAGI. Trimming took off 0 bases at V and 2 bases at J, with 8 bases between the two ends. CDR3: CASSYSGRTYEQYF. CDR3 sequence (DNA): TGTGCCAGCAGTTACTCGGGCAGGACCTACGAGCAGTACTTC.

This chain uses TRBV5-1 with TRBJ1-1; 9 bases fit TRBD1. The ends lost 0 bases at V and 7 bases at J; junction bases unmatched: 4. Germline V gene sequence: CDR1 SGHRS, CDR2 YFSETQ. The CDR3 spans 14 residues. CDR3 sequence reads: CASSLGDRGFEAFF. In nucleotides, the CDR3 is TGCGCCAGCAGCTTGGGAGACAGGGGGTTTGAAGCTTTCTTT.

This sequence joins TRBV7-8 and TRBJ2-2, with D perhaps matching TRBD2 (6 bases). Germline V CDR1 and CDR2: SGHVS, FQNEAQ. V lost 1 base and J lost 3, with 9 bases in between. This CDR3 has 15 residues. CDR3 residues: CASSLVGGDTGELFF. CDR3 DNA: TGTGCCAGCAGCTTAGTAGGCGGGGACACCGGGGAGCTGTTTTTT.

CDR3 nucleotides: TGTGCCAGCAGTCCGAGGAACACTGAAGCTTTCTTT. Protein: CASSPRNTEAFF. The chain employs TRBV2 and TRBJ1-1; D is uncertain. Germline V gene sequence: CDR1 SNHLY, CDR2 FYNNEI. Trimming shortened V by 5 bases and J by 1 base, and 5 bases separated the two germline ends. This CDR3 spans 12 amino acids.